The next 21 T cell receptor beta chains were all read from a single sample in a study of T cells in localized non-small cell lung cancer. Sequenced by immunoSEQ multiplex PCR; TCRdb stores in-frame clones only, minus some. The sample consists of some 90,000 clones, approximately 86% of them appearing once. The material sequenced was peripheral blood, taken before any cancer treatment. These receptors all come from a man aged 40 to 70 with stage I squamous cell lung carcinoma.

As to this clone: The sample holds other DNA sequences that translate to the same CDR3. CDR3 DNA sequence: TGTGCCAGCAGCTTACAGGGGGCTGGAACTGAAGCTTTCTTT. Its protein product is CASSLQGAGTEAFF. This chain joins TRBV7-9 and TRBJ1-1, with 8 nucleotides matching TRBD1. CDR3 length: 14 residues. Per germline, CDR1 SEHNR and CDR2 FQNEAQ (reference sequence). Losses at the gene ends were 2 bases for V and 5 bases for J; bases not matched to a gene: 4.

The J gene is TRBJ1-1, the V gene TRBV5-4; 7 nucleotides align to TRBD1. Per germline, CDR1 SGHNT and CDR2 YYREEE (reference sequence). This CDR3 contains 14 residues. With V trimmed by 2 bases and J by 4 bases, 5 bases remained unmatched. In nucleotides, the CDR3 is TGTGCCAGCAGCTTACAGGGGCTGCTCACTGAAGCTTTCTTT. Translated: CASSLQGLLTEAFF.

The chain is built from TRBV7-9 and TRBJ1-1; D not resolved. The CDR3 has 16 amino acids. The V and J ends lost 1 base and 3 bases respectively, with 15 bases between them. The V gene's germline CDR1 is SEHNR and CDR2 FQNEAQ (reference sequence). The CDR3 is CASSLGGRGRDTEAFF. CDR3 bases: TGTGCCAGCAGCTTAGGCGGCAGAGGGCGCGACACTGAAGCTTTCTTT.

The chain is built from TRBV11-2 and TRBJ1-6; TRBD1 agrees at 7 bases. The CDR3 has 14 amino acids. V was pared by 0 bases and J by 17 bases, with 10 bases of the junction left unmatched. Germline CDR1 SGHAT, CDR2 FQNNGV. The chain's CDR3 is CASSLEGTASVIHF. The CDR3 bases are TGTGCCAGCAGCTTAGAAGGGACAGCCAGCGTCATCCACTTT.

The V call is TRBV10-1, the J call TRBJ2-1; tentative D call: TRBD2 (6 bases). Germline-derived CDR1 and CDR2 are WNHNN and SYGVQD (reference sequence). This CDR3 has 16 residues. V lost 8 bases and J 2 bases, leaving 19 bases between the germline ends. CDR3 bases: TGCGCCAGCGAGTTCAAGGAGGGGCGCCCCTACAATGAGCAGTTCTTC. This translates into CASEFKEGRPYNEQFF.

The chain couples TRBV13 to TRBJ2-1; D is ambiguous. Trimming removed 2 bases from V and 7 bases from J, with 6 bases in between. The CDR3 totals 12 residues. Germline lookup yields CDR1 PRHDT and CDR2 FYEKMQ (reference sequence). The CDR3 reads CASSLLVNEQFF. In DNA form, the CDR3 reads TGTGCCAGCAGCTTATTGGTGAATGAGCAGTTCTTC.

The rearrangement uses TRBV5-6 and TRBJ2-1; possibly TRBD2 for D (5 bases). The CDR3 is made up of 16 amino acids. The V end lost 4 bases, the J end lost 2 bases, and 16 bases lay between the germline ends. Germline CDR1 is SGHDT and CDR2 is YYEEEE. CDR3 DNA sequence: TGTGCCAGCAGCCGATTAGAGGGTTCAACCTACAATGAGCAGTTCTTC. Its translation is CASSRLEGSTYNEQFF.

The rearrangement uses TRBV25-1 and TRBJ1-5, with D possibly being TRBD1 (5 bases). Trimming shortened V by 8 bases and J by 0 bases, and 11 bases separated the two germline ends. Germline V gene data show CDR1 as MGHDK and CDR2 as SYGVNS. This CDR3 is 14 amino acids long. This chain's CDR3 is CASSTGDSNQPQHF. The CDR3 DNA sequence: TGTGCCAGCTCGACGGGGGATAGCAATCAGCCCCAGCATTTT.

The J gene is TRBJ2-1, the V gene TRBV14; 12 nucleotides agree with TRBD2. Losses at the gene ends were 1 base for V and 2 bases for J; bases not matched to a gene: 6. CDR3 length: 18 residues. From germline, CDR1 is SGHDN and CDR2 FVKESK. The CDR3 region is CASSQGLAGGRTYNEQFF. For the CDR3, the DNA is TGTGCCAGCAGCCAAGGGCTAGCGGGGGGGCGGACCTACAATGAGCAGTTCTTC.

This chain links TRBV4-2 with TRBJ1-6; D is possibly TRBD1 (6 bases). This CDR3 is built from 15 residues. The germline CDR1 and CDR2 sequences are LGHNA and YNFKEQ. Trimming left V 0 bases short and J 14 bases short, with 17 bases between. CDR3 DNA sequence: TGTGCCAGCAGCCAAGATGACAGGCTCGGAGTCACCCTCCACTTT. This translates into CASSQDDRLGVTLHF.

This chain connects TRBV4-1 to TRBJ1-5; TRBD1 matches at 7 bases. The CDR3 runs to 16 residues. In germline, CDR1 is MGHRA, CDR2 YSYEKL. Trimming at V came to 0 bases and at J to 6 bases, leaving 8 bases not matched to a gene. CDR3 sequence (DNA): TGCGCCAGCAGCCAAGATCTAGGGGGCTGGGGTCAGCCCCAGCATTTT. Its translation is CASSQDLGGWGQPQHF.

The rearrangement links TRBV5-1 to TRBJ2-7; 7 bases align to TRBD1. CDR1 is SGHRS and CDR2 is YFSETQ in the germline V gene. The CDR3 loop spans 16 amino acids. The V segment lost 4 bases and the J segment 0 bases; nucleotides outside the gene matches: 10. DNA of the CDR3: TGCGCCAGCAGCCTACAACCGACAGGGATCTCCTACGAGCAGTACTTC. This codes for CASSLQPTGISYEQYF.

V is TRBV2 and J is TRBJ2-1; D is undetermined. V gave up 7 bases and J gave up 10 bases, with 11 bases separating them. Germline V lookup: CDR1 SNHLY, CDR2 FYNNEI. The CDR3 totals 11 residues. In nucleotides, the CDR3 is TGTGCCAGCACCGAGGATTTCGAGCAGTTCTTC. This codes for CASTEDFEQFF. Full variable domain (missing parts from reference TRBV2 and TRBJ2-1): EPEVTQTPSHQVTQMGQEVILRCVPISNHLYFYWYRQILGQKVEFLVSFYNNEISEKSEIFDDQFSVERPDGSNFTLKIRSTKLEDSAMYFCASTEDFEQFFGPGTRLTVL.

This sequence joins TRBV7-8 and TRBJ2-1, with D possibly being TRBD2 (6 bases). This CDR3 has 13 residues. Between the trimmed V and J ends, which lost 4 bases and 5 bases, there was a span of 9 bases. Germline V gene lookup returns CDR1 SGHVS and CDR2 FQNEAQ. In nucleotides, the CDR3 is TGTGCCAGCAGCTCGACTAGACACAATGAGCAGTTCTTC. This gives the protein CASSSTRHNEQFF. Variable domain in full (rest from reference TRBV7-8 and TRBJ2-1): GAGVSQSPRYKVAKRGQDVALRCDPISGHVSLFWYQQALGQGPEFLTYFQNEAQLDKSGLPSDRFFAERPEGSVSTLKIQRTQQEDSAVYLCASSSTRHNEQFFGPGTRLTVL.

The gene calls are TRBV5-1 and TRBJ1-2; the D is unclear. This CDR3 has 16 residues. V dropped 3 bases and J dropped 2 bases, with 17 bases sitting between them. Germline V gene lookup returns CDR1 SGHRS and CDR2 YFSETQ. The CDR3, as DNA: TGCGCCAGCAGCTCCGGATCATACGACGGCAACTATGGCTACACCTTC. Residues: CASSSGSYDGNYGYTF.

This sequence joins TRBV5-1 and TRBJ2-2, with TRBD1 as a possible D gene (6 bases). The ends were cut back, 5 bases at V and 4 bases at J, with 15 bases in the middle. The CDR3 runs 15 residues. Germline V gene data show CDR1 as SGHRS and CDR2 as YFSETQ. CDR3: CASSQDSQLTGELFF. Written as DNA, the CDR3 is TGCGCCAGCAGTCAGGACAGTCAACTCACCGGGGAGCTGTTTTTT.

This clone was counted a single time. The chain joins TRBV18 to TRBJ1-1; a weak D match, TRBD1 (5 bases). This CDR3 comprises 15 residues. Trimming removed 6 bases from V and 5 bases from J, with 19 bases in between. Germline lookup yields CDR1 KGHSH and CDR2 LQKENI. CDR3 nucleotides: TGTGCCAGCTCGCCATGGGGCAGTCTCGGGACTGAAGCTTTCTTT. Translated, it gives CASSPWGSLGTEAFF.

This clone was found a few times. This chain links TRBV13 with TRBJ2-7; D might be TRBD1 or TRBD2, each matching 5 bases. V was cut by 5 bases and J by 2 bases, with 13 bases left in between. CDR1 and CDR2 (germline): PRHDT, FYEKMQ (reference sequence). CDR3 length: 14 residues. The DNA for the CDR3 is TGTGCCAGCAGCCCCCGGGACGGAGCCTACGAGCAGTACTTC. It specifies CASSPRDGAYEQYF. The full variable domain, its missing parts supplied by reference TRBV13 and TRBJ2-7, is AAGVIQSPRHLIKEKRETATLKCYPIPRHDTVYWYQQGPGQDPQFLISFYEKMQSDKGSIPDRFSAQQFSDYHSELNMSSLELGDSALYFCASSPRDGAYEQYFGPGTRLTVT.

The CDR3 reads CASSPLGQSNEKLFF. The CDR3 DNA sequence: TGTGCCAGCAGTCCACTGGGACAGAGTAATGAAAAACTGTTTTTT. The chain couples TRBV6-6 to TRBJ1-4; 7 positions agree with TRBD1. The CDR3 totals 15 residues. V lost 5 bases, J lost 4 bases, and 7 bases stayed unmatched. CDR1 is MNHNY and CDR2 is SVGAGI in the germline V gene (reference sequence).

The chain joins TRBV11-2 to TRBJ2-3; 10 bases agree with TRBD2. The ends lost 4 bases at V and 6 bases at J; junction bases unmatched: 7. This CDR3 has 15 amino acids. Looked up from germline, CDR1 is SGHAT and CDR2 is FQNNGV. Here the CDR3 DNA reads TGTGCCAGCAGCTCTAGCGGGGGCGGGTGGGATACGCAGTATTTT. Translation gives CASSSSGGGWDTQYF.

The rearrangement uses TRBV19 and TRBJ2-3; a possible D gene is TRBD2 (6 bases). The CDR3 consists of 15 residues. V was clipped by 0 bases and J by 4 bases, with 11 bases between them. CDR1 and CDR2 from the germline V gene are LNHDA and SQIVND (reference sequence). For the CDR3, the DNA is TGTGCCAGTAGTATAGATGGGACTCCCCCAGATACGCAGTATTTT. Its protein product is CASSIDGTPPDTQYF.